The 20 T cell receptor beta chains reported below all come from one sample, sequenced in a study of blood T cell repertoires in COVID-19. Measured with immunoSEQ multiplex PCR; TCRdb has only the in-frame clones, and not every one. The sample includes more than 200,000 clones, roughly 84% seen only once; the top ten take 4%. The sample was peripheral blood. The receptors originated from a woman aged 40-49 years with active or convalescent COVID-19.

V gene TRBV19 combines with J gene TRBJ1-1; no definite D call. The CDR3 is 14 amino acids. CDR1 LNHDA and CDR2 SQIVND come from the germline V gene (reference sequence). V lost 6 bases to trimming and J lost 0 bases, with 11 bases between them. This chain's CDR3 is CASSPHMMNTEAFF. In DNA form, the CDR3 reads TGTGCCAGTAGCCCCCACATGATGAACACTGAAGCTTTCTTT.

This clone was recorded a few times. The chain recombines TRBV30 with TRBJ2-5; tentative D call: TRBD2 (6 bases). The CDR3 runs to 14 residues. CDR1 is GTSNPN and CDR2 is SVGIG in the germline V gene (reference sequence). Trimming took 4 bases from V and 6 from J, leaving 18 bases between them. The CDR3 nucleotides are TGTGCCTGGATTCCGGCGGGGAGTTGGAAGACCCAGTACTTC. It codes for CAWIPAGSWKTQYF.

The rearrangement joins TRBV5-8 to TRBJ1-5; TRBD1 might be the D (5 bases). Germline CDR1 and CDR2: SGHTS and YDEGEE. The V gene lost 3 bases and the J gene lost 5 bases, with 15 bases spanning the gap. The CDR3 loop spans 15 amino acids. CDR3 in DNA: TGTGCCAGCAGCTACCAGTACAGGAAGGATCAGCCCCAGCATTTT. It yields the protein CASSYQYRKDQPQHF.

The rearrangement uses TRBV19 and TRBJ2-7; 10 bases map to TRBD1. The CDR3 has 17 residues. V lost 6 bases and J lost 4; bases outside the gene matches: 15. CDR1 is LNHDA and CDR2 is SQIVND in the germline V gene (reference sequence). The CDR3 sequence: CASRPQGGQGTIYEQYF. DNA of the CDR3: TGTGCCAGTAGACCCCAGGGGGGACAGGGGACCATATACGAGCAGTACTTC. The full variable domain, its missing parts supplied by reference TRBV19 and TRBJ2-7, is DGGITQSPKYLFRKEGQNVTLSCEQNLNHDAMYWYRQDPGQGLRLIYYSQIVNDFQKGDIAEGYSVSREKKESFPLTVTSAQKNPTAFYLCASRPQGGQGTIYEQYFGPGTRLTVT.

CDR3 DNA sequence: TGTGCCAGCAGTTCCGGGGGGGGCGGCTACAATGAGCAGTTCTTC. This sequence encodes CASSSGGGGYNEQFF. The chain recombines TRBV6-5 with TRBJ2-1; 8 nucleotides agree with TRBD2. Unmatched junction bases numbered 5, after V lost 4 bases and J lost 3 bases. Germline V lookup: CDR1 MNHEY, CDR2 SVGAGI. This CDR3 comprises 15 residues.

This clone appeared once. This rearrangement joins TRBV29-1 to TRBJ2-1, with 14 positions matching TRBD2. The CDR3 has 16 residues. Germline CDR1 is SQVTM and CDR2 is ANQGSEA. V lost 5 bases and J lost 3; bases outside the gene matches: 6. In DNA form, the CDR3 reads TGCAGCGTTACGGGACTAGCGGGGGCTTACTACAATGAGCAGTTCTTC. This translates into CSVTGLAGAYYNEQFF.

The chain has TRBV3-1 (or the pseudogene TRBV3-2) and TRBJ1-6; D gene unclear. The germline gives CDR1 LGHDT, CDR2 YNNKEL (reference sequence). Trimming took off 4 bases at V and 0 bases at J, with 13 bases between the two ends. The length of the CDR3 is 17 residues. This CDR3 reads CASSPHSTSSYNSPLHF. DNA of the CDR3: TGTGCCAGCAGCCCCCATTCGACAAGCTCCTATAATTCACCCCTCCACTTT.

The chain combines TRBV6-1 with TRBJ1-4; D is unclear. V gave up 1 base and J gave up 4 bases, with 10 bases separating them. Germline CDR1 MNHNS, CDR2 SASEGT. The CDR3 contains 15 residues. CDR3 sequence: CASSEVSGVNEKLFF. CDR3 nucleotides: TGTGCCAGCAGTGAAGTTTCCGGAGTTAATGAAAAACTGTTTTTT.

The chain carries TRBV5-3 and TRBJ2-7, with D unresolved. TRBV5-3 is an open reading frame, and its role is uncertain. V lost 3 bases and J 6 bases, leaving 10 bases between the germline ends. The CDR3 is 12 residues long. CDR3 region: CARSSPGGEQYV. The CDR3 DNA sequence: TGTGCCAGAAGCTCCCCCGGCGGCGAGCAGTACGTC.

The chain carries TRBV10-1 and TRBJ1-6, with D maybe TRBD1 (5 bases). Germline CDR1 is WNHNN and CDR2 is SYGVQD (reference sequence). V was cut by 8 bases and J by 9 bases, with 5 bases left in between. The CDR3 contains 10 residues. This chain's CDR3 is CASQGSPLHF. CDR3 nucleotide sequence: TGCGCCAGCCAGGGTTCACCCCTCCACTTT.

The CDR3 loop reads CASSSRGGRADTQYF. CDR3 in DNA: TGTGCCAGCAGTTCAAGGGGGGGAAGAGCAGATACGCAGTATTTT. V and J are TRBV28 and TRBJ2-3; possibly TRBD2 for D (7 bases). The CDR3 spans 15 residues. Per germline, CDR1 MDHEN and CDR2 SYDVKM. V was cut by 4 bases and J by 4 bases, with 15 bases left in between. The complete variable domain, with remaining parts taken from reference TRBV28 and TRBJ2-3, reads DVKVTQSSRYLVKRTGEKVFLECVQDMDHENMFWYRQDPGLGLRLIYFSYDVKMKEKGDIPEGYSVSREKKERFSLILESASTNQTSMYLCASSSRGGRADTQYFGPGTRLTVL.

The chain couples TRBV9 to TRBJ1-1, with D perhaps TRBD1 (6 bases). Germline CDR1 and CDR2: SGDLS and YYNGEE. The CDR3 extends over 13 amino acids. The ends were cut back, 0 bases at V and 3 bases at J, with 6 bases in the middle. The CDR3 bases are TGTGCCAGCAGCGTAGCAGGGGACACTGAAGCTTTCTTT. As protein: CASSVAGDTEAFF.

Many counts were recorded for this clone. This chain joins TRBV16 and TRBJ1-1; D might be TRBD1 (6 bases). CDR1 and CDR2 (germline): KGHSY, FQNENV. The CDR3 is made up of 13 amino acids. V gave up 2 bases and J gave up 10 bases, with 14 bases separating them. The CDR3 sequence is CASSQGQGLPAFF. The CDR3 DNA follows: TGTGCCAGCAGCCAAGGTCAGGGGCTTCCAGCTTTCTTT.

The J gene is TRBJ1-4, the V gene TRBV30, with D perhaps matching TRBD1 (5 bases). The CDR3 is made up of 15 amino acids. Germline V gene sequence: CDR1 GTSNPN, CDR2 SVGIG (reference sequence). V lost 0 bases and J 0 bases, leaving 8 bases between the germline ends. CDR3 loop: CAWSVGVSTNEKLFF. DNA for the CDR3: TGTGCCTGGAGTGTAGGGGTCTCAACTAATGAAAAACTGTTTTTT.

In nucleotides, the CDR3 is TGTGCCAGCTCATTCCGACAGGGGGATTTTGCTAACTATGGCTACACCTTC. It encodes CASSFRQGDFANYGYTF. V and J are TRBV18 and TRBJ1-2, with TRBD1 identical over 9 bases. V was pared by 5 bases and J by 0 bases, with 10 bases of the junction left unmatched. CDR3 length equals 17 residues. Germline V CDR1 and CDR2: KGHSH, LQKENI.

The CDR3 here is CASSPSGWDEQFF. The CDR3 DNA is TGCGCCAGCAGCCCGTCGGGTTGGGATGAGCAGTTCTTC. This rearrangement joins TRBV5-1 to TRBJ2-1; D is unclear. The germline V gene encodes CDR1 SGHRS and CDR2 YFSETQ. The CDR3 extends over 13 amino acids. The V and J ends lost 4 bases and 8 bases respectively, with 13 bases between them.

The V and J genes are TRBV5-1 and TRBJ2-1; 7 positions match TRBD1. The V gene's germline CDR1 is SGHRS and CDR2 YFSETQ. Losses at the gene ends were 4 bases for V and 3 bases for J; bases not matched to a gene: 7. This CDR3 is 15 amino acids long. The CDR3 DNA follows: TGCGCCAGCAGCGACTACAGGGGTGACTACAATGAGCAGTTCTTC. Translated, it gives CASSDYRGDYNEQFF.

The V gene is TRBV30, the J gene TRBJ1-2, with D perhaps matching TRBD1 (5 bases). The germline V and J ends were trimmed by 4 bases and 3 bases, with 15 bases remaining between them. Germline V gene data show CDR1 as GTSNPN and CDR2 as SVGIG (reference sequence). The CDR3 is 14 residues long. CDR3 amino acids: CAWTPGSGHYGYTF. The CDR3 DNA reads as TGTGCCTGGACCCCAGGGTCAGGGCACTATGGCTACACCTTC.

The chain is built from TRBV6-5 and TRBJ2-3, with D perhaps TRBD1 (5 bases). The CDR3 has 14 amino acids. The germline V and J ends were trimmed by 7 bases and 5 bases, with 16 bases remaining between them. CDR1 is MNHEY and CDR2 is SVGAGI in the germline V gene. This CDR3 is CASKLGRTQDTQYF. In DNA form, the CDR3 reads TGTGCCAGCAAATTAGGGCGGACACAAGATACGCAGTATTTT.

The rearrangement links TRBV2 to TRBJ1-4, with a tentative D call TRBD1 (5 bases). The V end was cut by 6 bases, the J end by 0 bases, with 11 bases between. CDR3 length: 15 residues. CDR1 and CDR2 from the germline V gene are SNHLY and FYNNEI. In DNA form, the CDR3 reads TGTGCCAGCAGCGAGTTACAGGCAACTAATGAAAAACTGTTTTTT. As protein: CASSELQATNEKLFF.